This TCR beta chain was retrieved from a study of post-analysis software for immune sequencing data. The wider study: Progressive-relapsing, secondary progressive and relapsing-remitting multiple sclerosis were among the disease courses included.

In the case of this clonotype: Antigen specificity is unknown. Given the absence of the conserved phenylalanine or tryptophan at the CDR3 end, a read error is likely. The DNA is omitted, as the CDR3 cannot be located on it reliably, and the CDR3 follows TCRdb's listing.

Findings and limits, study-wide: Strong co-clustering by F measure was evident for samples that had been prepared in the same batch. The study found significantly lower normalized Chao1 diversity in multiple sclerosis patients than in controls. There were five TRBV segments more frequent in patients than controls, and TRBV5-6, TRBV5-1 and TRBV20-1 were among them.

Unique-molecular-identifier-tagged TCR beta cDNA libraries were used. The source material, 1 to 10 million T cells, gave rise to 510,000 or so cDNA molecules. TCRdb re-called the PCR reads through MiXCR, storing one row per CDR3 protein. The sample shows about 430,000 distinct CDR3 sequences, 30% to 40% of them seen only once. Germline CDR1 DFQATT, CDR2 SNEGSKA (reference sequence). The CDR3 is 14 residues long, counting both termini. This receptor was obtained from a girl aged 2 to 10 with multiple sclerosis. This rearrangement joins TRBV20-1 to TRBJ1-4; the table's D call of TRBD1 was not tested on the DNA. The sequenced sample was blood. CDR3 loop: CSARGRDAGQLVFC.